The rows below give T cell receptor beta chains drawn from one sample of a study of cytomegalovirus exposure and HLA in healthy donors. Repertoires were generated with immunoSEQ multiplex PCR, while TCRdb's copy carries only in-frame clones and drops some. Of 75,000 to 95,000 clones in the sample, around 90% were seen once. The source material was PBMCs. These receptors were obtained from a young man in good health and CMV-seronegative. Both conserved end residues are part of each CDR3. The D gene is left open where the match is weak. Rows may omit the clone size; those that give it use once, few, many or a size class.

v_call	j_call	clone_size	d_call	cdr3_nt	cdr3_aa
TRBV21-1	TRBJ2-5	-	-	TGTGCCAGCAGCGGGACAGGGGGCTTTGGGACCCAGTACTTC	CASSGTGGFGTQYF
TRBV2	TRBJ2-1	-	TRBD2	TGTGCCAGCAGCGAAGGGGGACTAGCGAGTAATGAGCAGTTCTTC	CASSEGGLASNEQFF
TRBV7-2	TRBJ2-1	once	-	TGTGCCAGCAGCTTAGAGAGGAATGAGCAGTTCTTC	CASSLERNEQFF
TRBV7-2	TRBJ2-3	-	-	TGTGCCAGCAGCTTATGGGGCCTCGGGACAGATACGCAGTATTTT	CASSLWGLGTDTQYF
TRBV28	TRBJ1-5	few	TRBD1	TGTGCCAGCACCTCGGGACAGGGGGCTGAGCAGCCCCAGCATTTT	CASTSGQGAEQPQHF
TRBV7-9	TRBJ2-7	few	-	TGTGCCAGCAGCCCCACAGAGCGGACCTACGAGCAGTACTTC	CASSPTERTYEQYF
TRBV5-1	TRBJ1-5	-	-	TGCGCCAGCAGCTTCGACGGGATAAATCAGCCCCAGCATTTT	CASSFDGINQPQHF
TRBV28	TRBJ2-3	-	-	TGTGCCAGCAGCCTAATCCCCACGGCACAGAGCACAGATACGCAGTATTTT	CASSLIPTAQSTDTQYF
TRBV4-3	TRBJ1-1	-	TRBD1	TGCGCCAGCAGCCAAGAAGGACAGGCGAACACTGAAGCTTTCTTT	CASSQEGQANTEAFF
TRBV19	TRBJ2-7	-	-	TGTGCCAGTAGTAGCGGAGCCTACGAGCAGTACTTC	CASSSGAYEQYF
TRBV19	TRBJ2-1	-	-	TGTGCCAGTAGTATCGCGGGAACCCATAATGAGCAGTTCTTC	CASSIAGTHNEQFF
TRBV9	TRBJ1-2	-	-	TGTGCCAGCCGGGGGGGGGTTGGCTACTCAGGCTACACCTTC	CASRGGVGYSGYTF
TRBV28	TRBJ1-1	once	-	TGTGCCAGCCTAGGCGATACACCCTACACTGAAGCTTTCTTT	CASLGDTPYTEAFF
TRBV11-3	TRBJ2-4	-	-	TGTGCCAGCAGCAGATCGGGGGTCAACATTCAGTACTTC	CASSRSGVNIQYF
TRBV7-2	TRBJ1-1	-	-	TGTGCCAGCAGCTTGACAGAAGGGTTGGGAAACACTGAAGCTTTCTTT	CASSLTEGLGNTEAFF
TRBV10-1	TRBJ2-7	-	-	TGCGCCAGCCTCCCTGGAGGGCCCGTATACGAGCAGTACTTC	CASLPGGPVYEQYF
TRBV9	TRBJ2-1	-	TRBD1	TGTGCCTGTGACGCAACAGGGGGCGCGTCGGGGTACAATGAGCAGTTCTTC	CACDATGGASGYNEQFF
TRBV6-5	TRBJ2-7	-	-	TGTGCCAGCAGCCGTGACAGGGACCCCGCGGGGGAGCAGTACTTC	CASSRDRDPAGEQYF
TRBV5-6	TRBJ1-6	-	TRBD1	TGTGCCAGCAGCTTCTTCTTACAGGGGTTTCGGCCCCTCCACTTT	CASSFFLQGFRPLHF
TRBV2	TRBJ2-7	-	-	TGTGCCAGCAGTGGGAACAGGGTCTCCTACGAGCAGTACTTC	CASSGNRVSYEQYF
TRBV2	TRBJ2-1	-	-	TGTGCCAGCAGTGGGATCGTTGTGGACTACCCCTCCGAGCAGTTCTTC	CASSGIVVDYPSEQFF
TRBV4-2	TRBJ2-7	-	-	TGTGCCAGCAGCCAAGGGGCGGGCAGTCGGTACTTC	CASSQGAGSRYF
TRBV7-3	TRBJ2-1	-	TRBD2	TGTGCCAGCAGCTTACCGCGGACTAGCGGGAGGGCCTCATCCTACAATGAGCAGTTCTTC	CASSLPRTSGRASSYNEQFF
TRBV4-2	TRBJ2-7	-	TRBD2	TGTGCCAGCAGCCCGGGACTAGCGGGAGGGATACGTGAGCAGTACTTC	CASSPGLAGGIREQYF
TRBV18	TRBJ2-3	-	-	TGTGCCAGCTCACCTAACAGGGCGAGGGGCACAGATACGCAGTATTTT	CASSPNRARGTDTQYF
TRBV6-1	TRBJ1-1	-	-	TGTGCCAGCAGTGCTGCCCGGCGGACTGAAGCTTTCTTT	CASSAARRTEAFF
TRBV29-1	TRBJ1-4	-	-	TGCAGCGCAAAAACAACTAATGAAAAACTGTTTTTT	CSAKTTNEKLFF
TRBV18	TRBJ2-7	-	-	TGTGCCAGCTCACGTCCAACTTACGAGCAGTACTTC	CASSRPTYEQYF
TRBV27	TRBJ2-7	-	-	TGTGCCAGCAGCCAAGGGGGTTACGAGCAGTACTTC	CASSQGGYEQYF
TRBV5-1	TRBJ2-3	-	TRBD2	TGCGCCAGCAGCTTGATGGCTAGCGGGAGTTTCGATACGCAGTATTTT	CASSLMASGSFDTQYF
TRBV5-8	TRBJ2-7	-	TRBD1	TGTGCCAGCAGTAGGGACAGGGGTTACGAGCAGTACTTC	CASSRDRGYEQYF
TRBV18	TRBJ2-1	once	-	TGTGCCAGCTCACCGAGACAGTTGGTGGTCGATGAGCAGTTCTTC	CASSPRQLVVDEQFF
TRBV6-5	TRBJ2-2	-	TRBD2	TGTGCCAGCAGGGGAGGGGGGGAGCTGTTTTTT	CASRGGGELFF
TRBV5-6	TRBJ2-7	-	TRBD2	TGTGCCAGCAGCTTCATAGCGGGAGGTCCCTACGAGCAGTACTTC	CASSFIAGGPYEQYF
TRBV18	TRBJ1-1	-	-	TGTGCCAGCTCACCAGTGGGCGACACTGAAGCTTTCTTT	CASSPVGDTEAFF
TRBV4-1	TRBJ1-6	-	-	TGCGCCAGCAGCCAAGGACAGGACTTTTCACCCCTCCACTTT	CASSQGQDFSPLHF
TRBV27	TRBJ1-5	-	-	TGTGCCAGCGGCAGGGGACGGGGCCAGCCCCAGCATTTT	CASGRGRGQPQHF
TRBV27	TRBJ2-7	-	TRBD1	TGTGCCAGCAGCCAGGGGGTGAGCTCCTACGAGCAGTACTTC	CASSQGVSSYEQYF
TRBV28	TRBJ1-1	-	TRBD1	TGTGCCAGCAACAGAGGGACAGGGGGCTTATGGTTT	CASNRGTGGLWF
TRBV4-1	TRBJ2-1	-	TRBD2	TGCGCCAGCAGCTATTGGACTAGCGGGAGTAGCGGTGAGCAGTTCTTC	CASSYWTSGSSGEQFF
TRBV7-9	TRBJ1-1	-	-	TGTTCCAGCAGCGAAGGGGGGAACACTGAAGCTTTCTTT	CSSSEGGNTEAFF
TRBV4-3	TRBJ2-1	-	-	TGCGCCAGCAGCCAAGAGATCTTAGAACAGGCTTACTACAATGAGCAGTTCTTC	CASSQEILEQAYYNEQFF
TRBV6-1	TRBJ2-5	-	-	TGTGCCAGCAGTGAAGCGCTCTCGGCAGGGGAGTGGAAGACCCAGTACTTC	CASSEALSAGEWKTQYF
TRBV27	TRBJ2-1	-	TRBD1	TGTGCCAGCAGTTTGCCAGAGGGGGCCCCGGGATACAATGAGCAGTTCTTC	CASSLPEGAPGYNEQFF